This is a list of T cell receptor beta chains from one sample in a study of tissue T cells after allogeneic stem cell transplantation. Assay: immunoSEQ multiplex PCR; the TCRdb copy retains only in-frame clones and omits some. The sample shows around 24,000 clones, 91% of them seen only once. The sample here was blood, taken before transplantation. Every receptor here comes from a male donor aged 60 or over who later had graft-versus-host disease after an allogeneic stem cell transplant. Each CDR3 is given with its conserved first and last residue. The order of the fields is D gene, V gene, clone size, J gene, CDR3 protein, CDR3 DNA. The D gene is left open where the match is weak. Clone size is given for some rows only: seen once, a few or many times, or a class if the clone is expanded.

D: NA; V: TRBV29-1; size: NA; J: TRBJ1-5; CDR3: CSVVENSNQPQHF; DNA: TGCAGCGTTGTGGAAAATAGCAATCAGCCCCAGCATTTT
D: TRBD2; V: TRBV5-4; size: NA; J: TRBJ2-5; CDR3: CASSSAGEETQYF; DNA: TGTGCCAGCAGCTCAGCGGGGGAAGAGACCCAGTACTTC
D: NA; V: TRBV4-1; size: NA; J: TRBJ2-2; CDR3: CASSQGPVPGELFF; DNA: TGCGCCAGCAGCCAAGGCCCTGTCCCCGGGGAGCTGTTTTTT
D: TRBD2; V: TRBV15; size: NA; J: TRBJ2-5; CDR3: CATSRDKTSGRAGETQYF; DNA: TGTGCCACCAGCAGAGATAAGACTAGCGGGAGGGCCGGAGAGACCCAGTACTTC
D: TRBD1; V: TRBV5-1; size: NA; J: TRBJ1-2; CDR3: CASSFDRGGGYTF; DNA: TGCGCCAGCAGCTTTGACAGGGGAGGAGGCTACACCTTC
D: TRBD2; V: TRBV28; size: NA; J: TRBJ2-7; CDR3: CASVAGGSSYEQYF; DNA: TGTGCCAGCGTAGCGGGAGGGAGCTCCTACGAGCAGTACTTC
D: TRBD1; V: TRBV24-1; size: NA; J: TRBJ2-5; CDR3: CATSRTGTETQYF; DNA: TGTGCCACCAGTAGGACAGGGACGGAGACCCAGTACTTC
D: NA; V: TRBV29-1; size: NA; J: TRBJ1-1; CDR3: CSVEDLPISTEAFF; DNA: TGCAGCGTTGAAGATCTGCCCATTTCCACTGAAGCTTTCTTT
D: NA; V: TRBV29-1; size: NA; J: TRBJ2-6; CDR3: CSVAPSSGANVLTF; DNA: TGCAGCGTTGCCCCGAGCTCTGGGGCCAACGTCCTGACTTTC
D: TRBD2; V: TRBV2; size: NA; J: TRBJ2-1; CDR3: CASGGEYNEQFF; DNA: TGTGCCAGCGGGGGGGAGTACAATGAGCAGTTCTTC
D: NA; V: TRBV5-3; size: NA; J: TRBJ1-4; CDR3: CARSFVVGGTLKATNEKLFF; DNA: TGTGCCAGAAGCTTTGTTGTGGGGGGGACCCTAAAGGCAACTAATGAAAAACTGTTTTTT
D: TRBD2; V: TRBV7-3; size: NA; J: TRBJ2-3; CDR3: CASSPAGGFTDTQYF; DNA: TGTGCCAGCAGCCCGGCGGGAGGGTTCACAGATACGCAGTATTTT
D: NA; V: TRBV27; size: once; J: TRBJ1-2; CDR3: CASSPRLPGEDYTF; DNA: TGTGCCAGCAGTCCAAGACTCCCTGGGGAGGACTACACCTTC
D: TRBD2; V: TRBV2; size: NA; J: TRBJ2-2; CDR3: CASSETSGRAGELFF; DNA: TGTGCCAGCAGTGAAACTAGCGGGAGGGCCGGGGAGCTGTTTTTT
D: NA; V: TRBV7-2; size: NA; J: TRBJ1-1; CDR3: CASSLDQDSITEAFF; DNA: TGTGCCAGCAGCTTAGATCAGGATAGTATCACTGAAGCTTTCTTT
D: TRBD2; V: TRBV5-4; size: NA; J: TRBJ2-2; CDR3: CASSREGSGSTRELFF; DNA: TGTGCCAGCAGTCGTGAGGGTAGCGGGAGTACCAGGGAGCTGTTTTTT
D: NA; V: TRBV11-2; size: NA; J: TRBJ2-2; CDR3: CASSRFKAGELFF; DNA: TGTGCCAGCAGCCGATTCAAGGCCGGGGAGCTGTTTTTT
D: NA; V: TRBV2; size: NA; J: TRBJ1-4; CDR3: CASSVAGINEKLFF; DNA: TGTGCCAGCAGTGTCGCGGGGATTAATGAAAAACTGTTTTTT
D: NA; V: TRBV5-5; size: NA; J: TRBJ1-2; CDR3: CASSSGQPIYGYTF; DNA: TGTGCCAGCAGCTCCGGACAGCCGATCTATGGCTACACCTTC
D: TRBD1; V: TRBV2; size: NA; J: TRBJ1-1; CDR3: CASTGGGRGAFF; DNA: TGTGCCAGCACAGGGGGGGGACGTGGAGCTTTCTTT
D: TRBD1; V: TRBV7-2; size: once; J: TRBJ1-6; CDR3: CASSFPGQGNSPLHF; DNA: TGTGCCAGCAGCTTTCCGGGACAGGGGAATTCACCCCTCCACTTT
D: NA; V: TRBV29-1; size: NA; J: TRBJ1-3; CDR3: CSVRTAHSGNTIYF; DNA: TGCAGCGTCAGGACAGCCCACTCTGGAAACACCATATATTTT